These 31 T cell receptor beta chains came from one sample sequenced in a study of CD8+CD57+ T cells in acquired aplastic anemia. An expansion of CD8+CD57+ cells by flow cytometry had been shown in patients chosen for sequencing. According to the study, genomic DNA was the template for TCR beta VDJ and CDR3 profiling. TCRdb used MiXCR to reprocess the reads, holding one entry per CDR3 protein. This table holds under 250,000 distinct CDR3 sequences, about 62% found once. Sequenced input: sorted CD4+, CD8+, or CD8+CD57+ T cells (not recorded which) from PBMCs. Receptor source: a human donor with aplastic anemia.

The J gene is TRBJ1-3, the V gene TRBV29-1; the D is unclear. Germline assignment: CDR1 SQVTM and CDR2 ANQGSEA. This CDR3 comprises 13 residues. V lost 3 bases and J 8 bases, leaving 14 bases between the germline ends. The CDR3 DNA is TGCAGCGTTGAGGTACACGATGAAGACACCATATATTTT. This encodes CSVEVHDEDTIYF.

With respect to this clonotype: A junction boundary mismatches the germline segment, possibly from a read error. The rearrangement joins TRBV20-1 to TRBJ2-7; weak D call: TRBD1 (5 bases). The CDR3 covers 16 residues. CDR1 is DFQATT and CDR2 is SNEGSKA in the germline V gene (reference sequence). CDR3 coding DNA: TGCAGTGCTAGAGATTCATTGACGGACACCGCAGAGACCCAGGACTTC. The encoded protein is CSARDSLTDTAETQDF.

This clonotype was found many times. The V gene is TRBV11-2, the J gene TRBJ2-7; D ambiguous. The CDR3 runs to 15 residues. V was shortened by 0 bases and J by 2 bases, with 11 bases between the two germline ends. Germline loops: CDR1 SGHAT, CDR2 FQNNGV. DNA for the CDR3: TGTGCCAGCAGCTTAGAGGTTTCGGAAACCTACGAGCAGTACTTC. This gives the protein CASSLEVSETYEQYF.

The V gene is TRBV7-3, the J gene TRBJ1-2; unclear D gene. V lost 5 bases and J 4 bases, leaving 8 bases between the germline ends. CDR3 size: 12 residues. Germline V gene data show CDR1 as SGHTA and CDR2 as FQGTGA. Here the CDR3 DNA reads TGTGCCAGCAGCCCCCTTAGCTATGGCTACACCTTC. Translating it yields CASSPLSYGYTF.

The CDR3 sequence: CSVVVGVDGYTF. The CDR3 bases are TGCAGCGTGGTCGTTGGAGTGGATGGCTACACCTTC. V and J are TRBV29-1 and TRBJ1-2; D unresolved. This CDR3 has 12 amino acids. V lost 6 bases and J 6 bases, leaving 14 bases between the germline ends. CDR1 SQVTM and CDR2 ANQGSEA come from the germline V gene.

Here the CDR3 reads CATSSRPGTAYEAFF. DNA for the CDR3: TGTGCCACCAGCAGCAGACCCGGGACAGCTTATGAAGCTTTCTTT. The rearrangement joins TRBV15 to TRBJ1-1, with TRBD1 matching over 7 bases. In germline, CDR1 is LNHNV, CDR2 YYDKDF (reference sequence). The junction had 11 bases not matched to a gene; V was cut back by 3 bases and J by 7 bases. The CDR3 runs 15 residues.

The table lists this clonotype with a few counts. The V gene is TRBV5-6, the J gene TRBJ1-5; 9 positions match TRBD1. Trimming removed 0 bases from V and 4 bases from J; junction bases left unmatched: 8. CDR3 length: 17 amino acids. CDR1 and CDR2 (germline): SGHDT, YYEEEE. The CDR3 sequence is CASSLETGGIGNQPQHF. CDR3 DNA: TGTGCCAGCAGCTTGGAAACAGGGGGCATCGGTAATCAGCCCCAGCATTTT.

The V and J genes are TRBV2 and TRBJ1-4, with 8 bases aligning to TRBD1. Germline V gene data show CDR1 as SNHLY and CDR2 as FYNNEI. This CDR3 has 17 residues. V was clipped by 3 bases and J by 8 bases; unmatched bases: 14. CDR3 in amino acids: CASSDDRGQGAWEKLFF. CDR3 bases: TGTGCCAGCAGTGATGATCGAGGGCAGGGGGCGTGGGAAAAACTGTTTTTT.

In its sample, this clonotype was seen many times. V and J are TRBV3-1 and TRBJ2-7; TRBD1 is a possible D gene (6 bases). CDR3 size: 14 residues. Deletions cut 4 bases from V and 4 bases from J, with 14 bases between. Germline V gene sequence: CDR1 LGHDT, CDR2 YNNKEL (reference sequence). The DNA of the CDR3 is TGTGCCAGCAGCCGCACAGGGATCGGATACGAGCAGTACTTC. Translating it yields CASSRTGIGYEQYF.

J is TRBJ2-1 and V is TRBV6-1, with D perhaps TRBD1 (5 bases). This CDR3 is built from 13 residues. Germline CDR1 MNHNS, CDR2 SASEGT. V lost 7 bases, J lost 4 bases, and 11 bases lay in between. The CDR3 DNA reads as TGTGCCAGCACATTAGACAGTTACAATGAGCAGTTCTTC. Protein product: CASTLDSYNEQFF.

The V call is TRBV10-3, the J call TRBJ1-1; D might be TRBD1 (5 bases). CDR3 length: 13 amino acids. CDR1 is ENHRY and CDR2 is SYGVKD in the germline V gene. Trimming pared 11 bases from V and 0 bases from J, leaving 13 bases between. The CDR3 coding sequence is TGTGCCTCCGAGGGGCAAATGAACACTGAAGCTTTCTTT. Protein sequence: CASEGQMNTEAFF.

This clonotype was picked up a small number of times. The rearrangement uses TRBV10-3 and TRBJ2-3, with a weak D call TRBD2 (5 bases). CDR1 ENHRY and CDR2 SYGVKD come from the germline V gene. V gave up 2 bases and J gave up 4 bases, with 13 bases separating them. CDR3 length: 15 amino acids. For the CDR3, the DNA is TGTGCCATCAGTGAGCCGGGATCTAGTGCAGATACGCAGTATTTT. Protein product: CAISEPGSSADTQYF.

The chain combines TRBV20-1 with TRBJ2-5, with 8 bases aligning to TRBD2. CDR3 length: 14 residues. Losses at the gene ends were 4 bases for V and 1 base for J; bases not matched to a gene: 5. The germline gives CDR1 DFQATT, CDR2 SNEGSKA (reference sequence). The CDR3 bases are TGCAGTGCTACCCAGCGGGGGTCCCAAGAGACCCAGTACTTC. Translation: CSATQRGSQETQYF.

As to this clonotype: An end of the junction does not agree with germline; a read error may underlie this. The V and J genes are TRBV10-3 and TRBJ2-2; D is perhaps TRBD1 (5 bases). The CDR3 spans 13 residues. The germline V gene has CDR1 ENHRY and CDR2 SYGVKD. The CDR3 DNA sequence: TGTGCCAGCAGTTACTCCGCAGGGAATGAGCTGTTTTTT. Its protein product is CASSYSAGNELFF.

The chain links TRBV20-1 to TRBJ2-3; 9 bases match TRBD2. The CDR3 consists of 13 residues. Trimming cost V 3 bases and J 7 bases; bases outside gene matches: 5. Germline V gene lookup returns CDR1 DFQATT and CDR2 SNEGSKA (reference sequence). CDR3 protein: CSASAGGAYTQYF. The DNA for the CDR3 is TGCAGTGCTAGTGCGGGGGGGGCGTATACGCAGTATTTT.

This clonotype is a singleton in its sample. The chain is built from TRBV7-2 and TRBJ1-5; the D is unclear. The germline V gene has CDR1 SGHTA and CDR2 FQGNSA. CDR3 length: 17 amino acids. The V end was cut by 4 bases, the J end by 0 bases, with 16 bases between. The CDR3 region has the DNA TGTGCCAGCAGCTCCGGCACCATGCCATATAGCAATCAGCCCCAGCATTTT. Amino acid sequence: CASSSGTMPYSNQPQHF.

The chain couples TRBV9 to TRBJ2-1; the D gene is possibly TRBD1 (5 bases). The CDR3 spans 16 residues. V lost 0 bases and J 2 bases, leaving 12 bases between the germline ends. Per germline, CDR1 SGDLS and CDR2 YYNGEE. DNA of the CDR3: TGTGCCAGCAGCGTAGATGGGGCGGATACCTACAATGAGCAGTTCTTC. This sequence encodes CASSVDGADTYNEQFF.

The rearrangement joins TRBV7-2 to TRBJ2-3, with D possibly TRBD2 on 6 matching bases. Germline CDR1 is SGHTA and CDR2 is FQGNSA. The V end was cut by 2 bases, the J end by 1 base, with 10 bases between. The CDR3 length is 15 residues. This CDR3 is CASSLRDFRTDTQYF. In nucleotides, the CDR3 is TGTGCCAGCAGCTTACGGGACTTCCGCACAGATACGCAGTATTTT.

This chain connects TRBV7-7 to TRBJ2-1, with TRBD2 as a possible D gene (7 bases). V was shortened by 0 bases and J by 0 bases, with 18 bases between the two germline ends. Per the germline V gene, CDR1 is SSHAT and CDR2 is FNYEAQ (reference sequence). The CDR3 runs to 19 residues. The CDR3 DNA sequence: TGTGCCAGCAGCTTAGCTCCCGCCTTCGCGGGGGCCTCCTACAATGAGCAGTTCTTC. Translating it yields CASSLAPAFAGASYNEQFF.

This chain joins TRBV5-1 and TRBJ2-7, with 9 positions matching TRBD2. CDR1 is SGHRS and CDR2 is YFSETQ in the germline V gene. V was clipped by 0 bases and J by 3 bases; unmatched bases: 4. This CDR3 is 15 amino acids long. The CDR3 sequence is CASSLVASGDYEQYF. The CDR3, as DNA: TGCGCCAGCAGCTTGGTGGCTAGCGGGGACTACGAGCAGTACTTC.

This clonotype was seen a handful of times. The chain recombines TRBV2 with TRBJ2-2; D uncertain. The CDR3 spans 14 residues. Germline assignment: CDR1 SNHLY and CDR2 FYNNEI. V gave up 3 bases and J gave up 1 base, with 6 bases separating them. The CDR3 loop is CASSDVRNTGELFF. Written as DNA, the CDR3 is TGTGCCAGCAGTGATGTCAGGAACACCGGGGAGCTGTTTTTT.

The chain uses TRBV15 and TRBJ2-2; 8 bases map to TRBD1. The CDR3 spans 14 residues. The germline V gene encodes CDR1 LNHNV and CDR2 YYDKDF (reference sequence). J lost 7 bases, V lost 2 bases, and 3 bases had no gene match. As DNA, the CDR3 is TGTGCCACCAGCAGACAGGGGGCAGGCGGGGAGCTGTTTTTT. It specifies CATSRQGAGGELFF.

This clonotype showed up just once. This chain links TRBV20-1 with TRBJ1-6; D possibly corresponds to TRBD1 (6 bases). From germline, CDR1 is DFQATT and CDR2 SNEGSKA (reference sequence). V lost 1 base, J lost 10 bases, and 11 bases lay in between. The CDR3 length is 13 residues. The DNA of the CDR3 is TGCAGTGCTAGAGGCAGGGGAGTCTCACCCCTCCACTTT. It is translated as CSARGRGVSPLHF.

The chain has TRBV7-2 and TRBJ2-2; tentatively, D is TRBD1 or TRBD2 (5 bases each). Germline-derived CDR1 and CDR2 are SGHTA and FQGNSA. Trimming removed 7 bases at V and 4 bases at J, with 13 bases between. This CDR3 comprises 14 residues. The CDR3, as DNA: TGTGCCAGCACCCCGGGGCAGCCCACCGGGGAGCTGTTTTTT. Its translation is CASTPGQPTGELFF. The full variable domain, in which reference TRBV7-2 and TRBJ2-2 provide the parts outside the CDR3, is GAGVSQSPSNKVTEKGKDVELRCDPISGHTALYWYRQSLGQGLEFLIYFQGNSAPDKSGLPSDRFSAERTGGSVSTLTIQRTQQEDSAVYLCASTPGQPTGELFFGEGSRLTVL.

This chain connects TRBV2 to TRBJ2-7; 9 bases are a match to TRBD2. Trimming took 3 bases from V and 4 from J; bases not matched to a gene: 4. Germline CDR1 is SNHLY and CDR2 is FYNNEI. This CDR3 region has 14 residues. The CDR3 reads CASSDASGVYEQYF. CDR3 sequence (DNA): TGTGCCAGCAGTGATGCTAGCGGGGTTTACGAGCAGTACTTC. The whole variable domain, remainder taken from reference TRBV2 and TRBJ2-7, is EPEVTQTPSHQVTQMGQEVILRCVPISNHLYFYWYRQILGQKVEFLVSFYNNEISEKSEIFDDQFSVERPDGSNFTLKIRSTKLEDSAMYFCASSDASGVYEQYFGPGTRLTVT.

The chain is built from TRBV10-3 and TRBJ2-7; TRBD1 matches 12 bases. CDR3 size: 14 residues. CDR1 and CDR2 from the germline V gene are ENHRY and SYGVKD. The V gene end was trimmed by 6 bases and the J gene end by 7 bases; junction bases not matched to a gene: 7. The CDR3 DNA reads TGTGCCATCAGATCGGGACAGGGGGCGCATGAGCAGTACTTC. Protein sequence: CAIRSGQGAHEQYF.

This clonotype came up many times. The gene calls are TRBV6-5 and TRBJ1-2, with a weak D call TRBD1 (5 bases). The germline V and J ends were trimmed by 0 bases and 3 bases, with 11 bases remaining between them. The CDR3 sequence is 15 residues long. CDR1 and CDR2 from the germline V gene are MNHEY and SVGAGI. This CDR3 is CASSYSPDRHYGYTF. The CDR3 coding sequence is TGTGCCAGCAGTTACTCCCCAGACAGACACTATGGCTACACCTTC.

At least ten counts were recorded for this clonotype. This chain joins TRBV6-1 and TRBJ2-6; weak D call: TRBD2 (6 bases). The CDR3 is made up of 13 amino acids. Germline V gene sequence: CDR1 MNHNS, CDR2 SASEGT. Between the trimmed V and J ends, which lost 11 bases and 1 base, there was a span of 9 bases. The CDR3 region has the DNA TGTGCCTATGGAGGGTCTGGGGCCAACGTCCTGACTTTC. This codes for CAYGGSGANVLTF.

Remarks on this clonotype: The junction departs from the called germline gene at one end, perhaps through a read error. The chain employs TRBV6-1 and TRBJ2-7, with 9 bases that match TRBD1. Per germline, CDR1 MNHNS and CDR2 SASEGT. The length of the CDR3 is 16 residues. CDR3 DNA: TGTGCCAGCAGTTACTCGTCGGGACAGGGATCCTACAAGCAGTACTTC. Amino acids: CASSYSSGQGSYKQYF.

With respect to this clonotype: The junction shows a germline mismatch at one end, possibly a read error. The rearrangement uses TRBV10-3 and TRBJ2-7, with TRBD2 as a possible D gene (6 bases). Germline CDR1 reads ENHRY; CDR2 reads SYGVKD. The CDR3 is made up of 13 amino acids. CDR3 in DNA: TGTGCCAGCAGTTCCCTGCCCGGGAGCGCAGAGTACTTC. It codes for CASSSLPGSAEYF.

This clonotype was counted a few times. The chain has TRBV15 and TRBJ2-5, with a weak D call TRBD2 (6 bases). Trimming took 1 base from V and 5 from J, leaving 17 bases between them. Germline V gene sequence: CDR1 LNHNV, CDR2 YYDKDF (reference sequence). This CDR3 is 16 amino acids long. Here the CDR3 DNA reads TGTGCCACCAGCAGAGGAGGGATAGTCAGCGGGGAGACCCAGTACTTC. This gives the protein CATSRGGIVSGETQYF.